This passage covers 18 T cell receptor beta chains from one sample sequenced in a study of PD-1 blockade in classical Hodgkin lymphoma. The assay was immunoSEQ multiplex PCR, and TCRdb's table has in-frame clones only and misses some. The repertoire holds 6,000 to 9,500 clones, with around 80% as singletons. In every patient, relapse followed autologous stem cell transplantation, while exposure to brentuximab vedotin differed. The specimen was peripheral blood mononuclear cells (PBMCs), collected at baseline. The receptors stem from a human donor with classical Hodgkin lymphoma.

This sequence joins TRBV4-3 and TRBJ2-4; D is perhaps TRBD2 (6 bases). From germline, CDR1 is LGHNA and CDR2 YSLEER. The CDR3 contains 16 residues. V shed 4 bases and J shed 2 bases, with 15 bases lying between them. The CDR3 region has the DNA TGCGCCAGCAGCCCTACTAGCTCTCTTACCAAAAACATTCAGTACTTC. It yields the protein CASSPTSSLTKNIQYF.

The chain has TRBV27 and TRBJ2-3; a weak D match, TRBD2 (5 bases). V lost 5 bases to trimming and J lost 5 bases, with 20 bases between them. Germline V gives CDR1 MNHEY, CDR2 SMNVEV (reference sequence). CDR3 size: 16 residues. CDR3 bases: TGTGCCAGCAGTCCCCCGGGAACCCTTCTATTAGATACGCAGTATTTT. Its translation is CASSPPGTLLLDTQYF.

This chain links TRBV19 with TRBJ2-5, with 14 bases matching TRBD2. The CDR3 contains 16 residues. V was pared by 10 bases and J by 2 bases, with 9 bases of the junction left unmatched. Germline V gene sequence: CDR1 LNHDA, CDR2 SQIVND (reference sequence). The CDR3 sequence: CAIKGLAGEGQETQYF. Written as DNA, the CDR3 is TGTGCCATTAAGGGACTAGCGGGGGAAGGGCAAGAGACCCAGTACTTC.

The CDR3 loop is CASSALAGVLGNEQFF. CDR3 in DNA: TGTGCCAGTAGTGCTCTAGCGGGAGTGTTGGGCAATGAGCAGTTCTTC. The genes are TRBV19 and TRBJ2-1, with TRBD2 matching over 10 bases. Germline trimming cut 5 bases from V and 6 bases from J; bases unmatched to any gene: 10. CDR1 is LNHDA and CDR2 is SQIVND in the germline V gene (reference sequence). This CDR3 region has 16 residues.

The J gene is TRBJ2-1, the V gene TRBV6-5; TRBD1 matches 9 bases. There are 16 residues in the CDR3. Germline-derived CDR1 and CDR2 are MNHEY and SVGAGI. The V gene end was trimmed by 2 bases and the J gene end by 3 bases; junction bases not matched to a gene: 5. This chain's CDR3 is CASSYKTGGSYNEQFF. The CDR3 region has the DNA TGTGCCAGCAGTTACAAAACAGGGGGCAGCTACAATGAGCAGTTCTTC.

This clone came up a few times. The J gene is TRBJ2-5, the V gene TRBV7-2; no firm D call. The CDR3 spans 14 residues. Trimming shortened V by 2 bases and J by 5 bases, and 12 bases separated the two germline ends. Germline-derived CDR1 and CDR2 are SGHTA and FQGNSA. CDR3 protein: CASSLLRIQETQYF. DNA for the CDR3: TGTGCCAGCAGCTTACTCAGGATCCAGGAGACCCAGTACTTC. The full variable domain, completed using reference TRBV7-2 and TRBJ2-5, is GAGVSQSPSNKVTEKGKDVELRCDPISGHTALYWYRQSLGQGLEFLIYFQGNSAPDKSGLPSDRFSAERTGGSVSTLTIQRTQQEDSAVYLCASSLLRIQETQYFGPGTRLLVL.

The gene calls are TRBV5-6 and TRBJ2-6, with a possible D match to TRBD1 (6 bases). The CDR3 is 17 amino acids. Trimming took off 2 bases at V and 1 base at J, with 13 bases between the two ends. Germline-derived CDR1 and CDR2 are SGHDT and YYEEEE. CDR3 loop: CASSLGTGLSGANVLTF. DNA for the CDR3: TGTGCCAGCAGCTTAGGAACAGGGCTTTCTGGGGCCAACGTCCTGACTTTC. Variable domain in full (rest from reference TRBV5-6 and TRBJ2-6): DAGVTQSPTHLIKTRGQQVTLRCSPKSGHDTVSWYQQALGQGPQFIFQYYEEEERQRGNFPDRFSGHQFPNYSSELNVNALLLGDSALYLCASSLGTGLSGANVLTFGAGSRLTVL.

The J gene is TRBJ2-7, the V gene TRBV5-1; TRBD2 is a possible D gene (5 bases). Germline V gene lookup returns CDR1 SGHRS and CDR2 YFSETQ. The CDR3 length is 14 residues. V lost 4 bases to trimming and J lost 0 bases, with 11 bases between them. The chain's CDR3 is CASSPDGLSYEQYF. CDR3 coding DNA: TGCGCCAGCAGCCCGGACGGACTCTCCTACGAGCAGTACTTC.

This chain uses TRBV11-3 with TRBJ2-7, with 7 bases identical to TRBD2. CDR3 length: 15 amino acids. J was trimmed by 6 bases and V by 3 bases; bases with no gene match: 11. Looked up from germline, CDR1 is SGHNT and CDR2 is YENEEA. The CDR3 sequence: CASSLASGPVREQYF. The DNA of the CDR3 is TGTGCCAGCAGCTTGGCTAGCGGCCCCGTTCGCGAGCAGTACTTC.

The CDR3 protein is CASSPPGQGFYGYTF. The CDR3 nucleotides are TGCGCCAGCAGCCCGCCGGGACAGGGGTTCTATGGCTACACCTTC. J is TRBJ1-2 and V is TRBV5-1; 10 positions match TRBD1. V dropped 4 bases and J dropped 4; count of bases not matched to a gene: 7. The CDR3 extends over 15 amino acids. Germline-derived CDR1 and CDR2 are SGHRS and YFSETQ.

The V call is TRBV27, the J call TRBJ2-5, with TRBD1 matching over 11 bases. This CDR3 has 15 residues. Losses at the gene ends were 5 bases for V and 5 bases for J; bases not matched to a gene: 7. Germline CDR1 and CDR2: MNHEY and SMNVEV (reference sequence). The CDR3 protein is CASSPRTGGRETQYF. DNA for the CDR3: TGTGCCAGCAGTCCGCGGACAGGGGGCAGGGAGACCCAGTACTTC.

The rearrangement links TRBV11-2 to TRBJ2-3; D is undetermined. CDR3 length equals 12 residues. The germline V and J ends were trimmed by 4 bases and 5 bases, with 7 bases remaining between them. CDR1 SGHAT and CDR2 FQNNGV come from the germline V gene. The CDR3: CASSWGGDTQYF. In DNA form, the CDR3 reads TGTGCCAGCAGCTGGGGTGGAGATACGCAGTATTTT.

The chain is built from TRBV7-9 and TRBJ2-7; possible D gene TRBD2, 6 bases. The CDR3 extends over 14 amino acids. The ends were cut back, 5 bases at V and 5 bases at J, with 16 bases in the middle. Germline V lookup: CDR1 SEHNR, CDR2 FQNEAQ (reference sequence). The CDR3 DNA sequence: TGTGCCAGCAGCCCCACTGGGGGGTTGAACGAGCAGTACTTC. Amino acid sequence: CASSPTGGLNEQYF.

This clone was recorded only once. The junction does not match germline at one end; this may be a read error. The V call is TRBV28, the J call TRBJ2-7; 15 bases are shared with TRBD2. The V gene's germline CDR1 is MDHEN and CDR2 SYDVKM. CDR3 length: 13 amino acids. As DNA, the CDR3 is TGTGCCAGCAGGCCCGGGACTAGCGGGAGGCTGTCCTTC. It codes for CASRPGTSGRLSF.

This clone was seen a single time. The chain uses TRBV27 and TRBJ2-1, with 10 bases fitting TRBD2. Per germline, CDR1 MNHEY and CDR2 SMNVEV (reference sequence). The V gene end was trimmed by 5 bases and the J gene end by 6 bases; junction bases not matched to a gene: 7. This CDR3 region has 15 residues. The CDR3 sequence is CASSPGLAPLNEQFF. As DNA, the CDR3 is TGTGCCAGCAGTCCGGGACTAGCGCCCCTCAATGAGCAGTTCTTC.

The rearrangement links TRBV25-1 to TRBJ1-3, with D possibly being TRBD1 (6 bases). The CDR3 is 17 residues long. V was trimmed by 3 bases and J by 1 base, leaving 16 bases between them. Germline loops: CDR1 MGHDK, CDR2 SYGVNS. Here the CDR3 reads CASSEPPGRGSGNTIYF. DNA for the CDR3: TGTGCCAGCAGTGAGCCCCCCGGCAGGGGATCTGGAAACACCATATATTTT.

In DNA form, the CDR3 reads TGTGCCATCAGCCGGACAGGGGGCGCGTACGAGCAGTACTTC. Its protein product is CAISRTGGAYEQYF. V gene TRBV10-3 combines with J gene TRBJ2-7; 11 bases agree with TRBD1. V shed 6 bases, J shed 4 bases, and the junction held 5 bases outside the gene matches. Germline V gene sequence: CDR1 ENHRY, CDR2 SYGVKD. This CDR3 is built from 14 residues.

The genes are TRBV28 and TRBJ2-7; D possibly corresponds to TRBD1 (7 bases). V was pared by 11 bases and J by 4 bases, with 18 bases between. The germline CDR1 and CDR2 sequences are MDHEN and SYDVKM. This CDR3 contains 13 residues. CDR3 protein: CAGKDRAGYEQYF. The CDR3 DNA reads TGTGCCGGAAAAGACAGGGCGGGATACGAGCAGTACTTC.